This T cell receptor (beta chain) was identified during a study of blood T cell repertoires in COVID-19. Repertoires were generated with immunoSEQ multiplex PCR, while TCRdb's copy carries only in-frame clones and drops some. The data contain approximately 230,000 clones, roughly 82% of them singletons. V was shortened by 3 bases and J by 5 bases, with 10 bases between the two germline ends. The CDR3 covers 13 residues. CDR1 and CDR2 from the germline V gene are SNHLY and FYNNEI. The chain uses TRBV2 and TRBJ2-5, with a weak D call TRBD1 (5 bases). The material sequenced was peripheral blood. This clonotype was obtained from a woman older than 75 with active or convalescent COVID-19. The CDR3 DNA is TGTGCCAGCAGTGATGACAGTCAGGAGACCCAGTACTTC. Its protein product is CASSDDSQETQYF. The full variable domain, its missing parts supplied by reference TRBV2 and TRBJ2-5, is EPEVTQTPSHQVTQMGQEVILRCVPISNHLYFYWYRQILGQKVEFLVSFYNNEISEKSEIFDDQFSVERPDGSNFTLKIRSTKLEDSAMYFCASSDDSQETQYFGPGTRLLVL.